This T cell receptor beta chain was documented in a study of T cells in Graves' hyperthyroidism and ophthalmopathy. Authors of the study amplified TCR beta CDR3 regions from RNA transcripts. Researchers ran a first-round RT-PCR on the TCR CDR3 using the HTBI primer set. MiXCR, applied by TCRdb to the multiplex PCR reads, yields one record per CDR3 protein. The sample has some 600,000 distinct CDR3 sequences; over 11% are singletons. Remarks on this clonotype: Its antigen remains unidentified.

V trimming: 4 bases; J trimming: 4 bases; junction bases outside the gene matches: 8. Germline V CDR1 and CDR2: MNHEY, SVGEGT. The CDR3 sequence is 15 residues long. General study findings and limits: Ophthalmopathy was told apart from stable hyperthyroidism by a 13 V-J model.

The source of this sequence is a young woman with Graves' hyperthyroidism that later progressed to Graves' ophthalmopathy. Sequencing was carried out using blood. The chain carries TRBV6-2 or TRBV6-3 and TRBJ2-3, with 7 bases aligning to TRBD2. The CDR3 DNA sequence: TGTGCCAGCAGTTTGGGGCGGGAGCCATCAGATACGCAGTATTTT. Translation gives CASSLGREPSDTQYF.